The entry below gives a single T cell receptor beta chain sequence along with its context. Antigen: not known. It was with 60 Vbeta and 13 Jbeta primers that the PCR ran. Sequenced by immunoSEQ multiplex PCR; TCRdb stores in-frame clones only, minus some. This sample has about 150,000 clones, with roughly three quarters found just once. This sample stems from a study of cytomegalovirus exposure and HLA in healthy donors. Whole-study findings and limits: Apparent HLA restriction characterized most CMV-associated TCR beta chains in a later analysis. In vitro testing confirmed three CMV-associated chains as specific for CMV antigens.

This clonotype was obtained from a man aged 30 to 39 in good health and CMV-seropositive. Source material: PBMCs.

The DNA for the CDR3 is TGTGCCAGCAGCGAGTACAGGGGATTCGTGCAGTTCTTC. Translated: CASSEYRGFVQFF. The chain links TRBV11-3 to TRBJ2-1; 7 bases map to TRBD1. Looked up from germline, CDR1 is SGHNT and CDR2 is YENEEA. V lost 5 bases to trimming and J lost 12 bases; unmatched junction nucleotides: 10. This CDR3 is built from 13 residues.